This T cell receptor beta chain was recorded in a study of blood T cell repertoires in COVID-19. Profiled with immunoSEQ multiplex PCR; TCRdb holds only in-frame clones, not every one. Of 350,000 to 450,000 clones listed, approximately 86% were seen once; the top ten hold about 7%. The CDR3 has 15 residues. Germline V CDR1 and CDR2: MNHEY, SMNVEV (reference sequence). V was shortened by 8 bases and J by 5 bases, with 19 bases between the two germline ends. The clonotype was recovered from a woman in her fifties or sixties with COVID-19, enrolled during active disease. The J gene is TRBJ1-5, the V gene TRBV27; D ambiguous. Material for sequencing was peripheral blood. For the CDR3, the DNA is TGTGCCAGCCTTGTCCCAGCACTATTAGATCAGCCCCAGCATTTT. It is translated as CASLVPALLDQPQHF.